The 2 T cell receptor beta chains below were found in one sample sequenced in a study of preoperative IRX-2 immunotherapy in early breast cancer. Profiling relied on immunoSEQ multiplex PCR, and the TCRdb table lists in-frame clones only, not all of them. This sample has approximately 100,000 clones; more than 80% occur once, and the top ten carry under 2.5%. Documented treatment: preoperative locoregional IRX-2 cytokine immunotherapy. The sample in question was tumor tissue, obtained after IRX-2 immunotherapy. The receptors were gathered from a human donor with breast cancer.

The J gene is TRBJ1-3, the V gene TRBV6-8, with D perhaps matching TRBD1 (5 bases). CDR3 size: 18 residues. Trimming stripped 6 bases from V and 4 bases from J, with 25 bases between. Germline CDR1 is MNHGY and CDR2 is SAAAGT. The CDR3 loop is CASRILHTFQGGGNTIYF. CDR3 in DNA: TGTGCCAGCAGAATATTACACACTTTCCAGGGTGGAGGAAACACCATATATTTT.

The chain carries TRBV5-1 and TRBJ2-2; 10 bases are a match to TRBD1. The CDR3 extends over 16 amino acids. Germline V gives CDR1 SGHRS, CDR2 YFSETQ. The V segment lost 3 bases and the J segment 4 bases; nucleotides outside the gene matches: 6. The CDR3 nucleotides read TGCGCCAGCAGCTCATCCGGGACAGGGGCCACCGGGGAGCTGTTTTTT. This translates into CASSSSGTGATGELFF.